This T cell receptor (beta chain) emerged from a study of T cell repertoires in cytomegalovirus infection. Across the study: Signatures in public TCR beta sequences pointed to both CMV infection and matching HLA type. Whole-study results and caveats: HLA-C-restricted CMV-specific TCR beta clonotypes were dominant in the ex vivo response.

Each CDR3 protein gets one entry after TCRdb re-called the reads with MiXCR. The table has 350,000 to 400,000 distinct CDR3 sequences, about 34% seen once. This clonotype was detected ten times or more. Its matching antigen is unknown. V was trimmed by 0 bases and J by 1 base, leaving 6 bases between them. The CDR3 consists of 14 residues. Germline CDR1 reads SGHTA; CDR2 reads FQGNSA. This TCR came from a human donor in good health (CMV status not recorded). Some clones in this sample may be carry-over from other donors' samples. The chain uses TRBV7-2 and TRBJ1-1; no reliable D call. The sequencing used cultured PBMCs, collected from culture after CMV antigen stimulation. CDR3 sequence: CASSLAPKNTEAFF. In DNA, the CDR3 is TGTGCCAGCAGCTTAGCTCCGAAGAACACTGAAGCTTTCTTT. The full variable domain, completed using reference TRBV7-2 and TRBJ1-1, is GAGVSQSPSNKVTEKGKDVELRCDPISGHTALYWYRQSLGQGLEFLIYFQGNSAPDKSGLPSDRFSAERTGGSVSTLTIQRTQQEDSAVYLCASSLAPKNTEAFFGQGTRLTVV.